The clone carrying this T cell receptor beta chain was seen at least ten times. The antigen is unknown. Splitting of CD4+ cells produced CD45RA+ naive and CD45RA-negative memory subsets. Sequenced by immunoSEQ multiplex PCR; TCRdb stores in-frame clones only, minus some. The table has about 1.1 million clones, around 82% seen once. These data come from a study of shared clonotypes between healthy human individuals. Findings of the study overall: Naive subsets, compared against memory subsets, generally had larger estimated richness values. Some clonotypes were shared by all four sorted-subset donors, while others were not shared. The non-shared ones had lower generation probabilities than the shared ones. Large depth notwithstanding, sorted-subset sequencing proved incomplete by rarefaction.

The sequence came from a man aged 18 to 29 in good health. Some clones in this sample may be carry-over from other donors' samples. The sequenced sample was memory CD4+ T cells from PBMCs. Regarding subset: CD45RA-negative fraction.

The CDR3 is CASGRWNTEAFF. Written as DNA, the CDR3 is TGTGCCAGCGGGAGGTGGAACACTGAAGCTTTCTTT. The J gene is TRBJ1-1, the V gene TRBV28; D gene ambiguous. The length of the CDR3 is 12 residues. V lost 8 bases and J lost 1, with 8 bases in between. Germline loops: CDR1 MDHEN, CDR2 SYDVKM.